This entry concerns a single TCR beta chain. Antigen: not known. Per the germline V gene, CDR1 is MNHNY and CDR2 is SVGAGI (reference sequence). CDR3 length: 14 amino acids. With V trimmed by 2 bases and J by 8 bases, 8 bases remained unmatched. This record comes from a study of shared clonotypes between healthy human individuals. Regarding the study as a whole: The rarefaction results pointed to incomplete sorted-subset sequencing despite large depth. Larger estimated richness was generally recorded for naive subsets relative to memory subsets.

The protocol was immunoSEQ multiplex PCR, while the TCRdb copy is restricted to in-frame clones and leaves out a portion. The table includes 740,000 or so clones, about 80% detected once. V and J are TRBV6-6 and TRBJ1-2, with 7 positions matching TRBD1. The sequenced material came from memory CD4+ T cells sorted from blood. Subset: CD45RA-negative fraction. The clonotype was recovered from a woman in her twenties or thirties in good health. The CDR3 region is CASSYPTGYQGYTF. CDR3 DNA: TGTGCCAGCAGTTACCCGACAGGGTATCAGGGCTACACCTTC.